The next 10 T cell receptor beta chains were all read from a single sample in a study of shared clonotypes between healthy human individuals. The assay was immunoSEQ multiplex PCR, and TCRdb's table has in-frame clones only and misses some. This sample carries under 700,000 clones, 95% of them seen once, and the ten largest clones take around 0.12%. CD45RO-negative, CCR7-positively selected cells formed the naive CD8 fraction, excluding terminally differentiated effector memory CD45RA+ cells. The sequenced sample was naive CD8+ T cells sorted from blood. All receptors come from a woman between 25 and 40 years old in good health.

The chain joins TRBV23-1 to TRBJ2-7, with unresolved D. TRBV23-1 is recorded as an ORF, its role being uncertain. The CDR3 length is 13 residues. The V gene lost 0 bases and the J gene lost 3 bases, with 6 bases spanning the gap. In DNA form, the CDR3 reads TGCGCCAGCAGTCAATCTCCCCACTACGAGCAGTACTTC. The encoded protein is CASSQSPHYEQYF.

The chain joins TRBV11-2 to TRBJ2-7; no firm D call. Germline CDR1 SGHAT, CDR2 FQNNGV. CDR3 length: 15 amino acids. Trimming took 2 bases from V and 1 from J, leaving 12 bases between them. DNA of the CDR3: TGTGCCAGCAGCTTATGGTCGGAACTATCCTACGAGCAGTACTTC. It yields the protein CASSLWSELSYEQYF.

In nucleotides, the CDR3 is TGCGCCAGCAGCCATCCCGGGACAGGGGCCTCCTACGAGCAGTACTTC. It codes for CASSHPGTGASYEQYF. The V and J genes are TRBV4-1 and TRBJ2-7, with TRBD1 matching over 10 bases. With V trimmed by 3 bases and J by 0 bases, 5 bases remained unmatched. Germline V CDR1 and CDR2: MGHRA, YSYEKL. CDR3 length: 16 residues.

This CDR3 is CAWSVGGGSLGELFF. CDR3 nucleotides: TGTGCCTGGAGTGTAGGAGGGGGCTCCTTGGGGGAGCTGTTTTTT. The rearrangement uses TRBV30 and TRBJ2-2; tentatively, D is TRBD1 (7 bases). V was clipped by 0 bases and J by 8 bases, with 16 bases between them. CDR3 length equals 15 residues. Germline V CDR1 and CDR2: GTSNPN, SVGIG (reference sequence).

This clone has more than one count but fewer than ten. J is TRBJ2-7 and V is TRBV2; a possible D gene is TRBD2 (7 bases). V gave up 8 bases and J gave up 5 bases, with 13 bases separating them. The germline CDR1 and CDR2 sequences are SNHLY and FYNNEI. This CDR3 is built from 12 residues. The CDR3: CASAGASHEQYF. The CDR3 DNA is TGTGCCAGCGCGGGGGCTAGCCACGAGCAGTACTTC.

The chain uses TRBV30 and TRBJ2-2; D remains unclear. Trimming took 0 bases from V and 6 from J, leaving 5 bases between them. There are 12 residues in the CDR3. Germline V gene sequence: CDR1 GTSNPN, CDR2 SVGIG (reference sequence). This CDR3 is CAWSVRAGELFF. CDR3 nucleotide sequence: TGTGCCTGGAGTGTACGGGCCGGGGAGCTGTTTTTT. The full variable domain, rest sourced from reference TRBV30 and TRBJ2-2, is SQTIHQWPATLVQPVGSPLSLECTVEGTSNPNLYWYRQAAGRGLQLLFYSVGIGQISSEVPQNLSASRPQDRQFILSSKKLLLSDSGFYLCAWSVRAGELFFGEGSRLTVL.

The rearrangement joins TRBV5-1 to TRBJ1-2, with 12 bases aligning to TRBD1. V trimming: 3 bases; J trimming: 5 bases; junction bases outside the gene matches: 11. Germline CDR1 and CDR2: SGHRS and YFSETQ. The CDR3 extends over 17 amino acids. This chain's CDR3 is CASSYNRDRGQSYGYTF. The CDR3 nucleotides are TGCGCCAGCAGCTATAACCGGGACAGGGGGCAGTCTTATGGCTACACCTTC.

The genes are TRBV15 and TRBJ2-1, with D unresolved. From germline, CDR1 is LNHNV and CDR2 YYDKDF (reference sequence). This CDR3 comprises 17 residues. V lost 0 bases and J lost 0, with 12 bases in between. In DNA, the CDR3 is TGTGCCACCAGCAGAGATCATCAGCGCAGCTCCTACAATGAGCAGTTCTTC. This sequence encodes CATSRDHQRSSYNEQFF.

The rearrangement uses TRBV9 and TRBJ2-1; maybe TRBD2 (6 bases). Trimming stripped 3 bases from V and 6 bases from J, with 10 bases between. There are 13 residues in the CDR3. CDR1 is SGDLS, CDR2 YYNGEE, per germline. CDR3 loop: CASSGPTSNEQFF. The CDR3 DNA is TGTGCCAGCAGCGGACCGACTAGCAATGAGCAGTTCTTC.

The chain has TRBV27 and TRBJ2-7; 7 nucleotides line up with TRBD1. This CDR3 is built from 13 residues. Germline trimming cut 6 bases from V and 2 bases from J; bases unmatched to any gene: 4. Germline lookup yields CDR1 MNHEY and CDR2 SMNVEV (reference sequence). CDR3 loop: CASRSQGAYEQYF. The CDR3 DNA follows: TGTGCCAGCAGATCGCAGGGGGCCTACGAGCAGTACTTC.